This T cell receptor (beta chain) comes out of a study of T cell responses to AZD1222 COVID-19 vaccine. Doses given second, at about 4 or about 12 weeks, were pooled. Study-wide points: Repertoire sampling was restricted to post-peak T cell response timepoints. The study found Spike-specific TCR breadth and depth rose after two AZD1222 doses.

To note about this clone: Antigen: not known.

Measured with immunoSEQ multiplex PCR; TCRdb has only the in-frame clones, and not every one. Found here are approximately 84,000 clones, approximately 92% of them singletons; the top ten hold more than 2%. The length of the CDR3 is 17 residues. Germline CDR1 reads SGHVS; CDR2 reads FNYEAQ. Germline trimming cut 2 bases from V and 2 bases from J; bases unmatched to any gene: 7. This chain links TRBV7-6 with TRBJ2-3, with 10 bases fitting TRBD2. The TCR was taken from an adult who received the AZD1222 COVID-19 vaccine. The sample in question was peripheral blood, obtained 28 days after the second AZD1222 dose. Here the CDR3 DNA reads TGTGCCAGCAGCTTATTTAGCGGGGGGAGCTACACAGATACGCAGTATTTT. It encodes CASSLFSGGSYTDTQYF.